The 6 T cell receptor beta chains below all came from one sample that was sequenced in a study of blood T cell repertoires in COVID-19. Using immunoSEQ multiplex PCR, the repertoire was profiled, and TCRdb retains in-frame clones only, with some absent. This sample has 180,000 or so clones, with approximately 80% found just once. Specimen: PBMCs or T cells enriched from blood (not recorded which). These receptor sequences come from a woman in her fifties or sixties who had recovered from COVID-19.

This clone was counted only a few times. V usage is TRBV7-9 and J usage is TRBJ1-6, with 8 bases matching TRBD1. The ends lost 6 bases at V and 8 bases at J; junction bases unmatched: 6. The length of the CDR3 is 14 residues. Germline CDR1 and CDR2: SEHNR and FQNEAQ (reference sequence). In DNA form, the CDR3 reads TGTGCCAGCAGGCGCGACAGGGGTTATTCACCCCTCCACTTT. Protein product: CASRRDRGYSPLHF.

As to this clone: The sample has other DNA sequences that encode this CDR3 too. The CDR3 here is CASSQEEGNQPQHF. The DNA for the CDR3 is TGCGCCAGCAGCCAAGAAGAGGGAAATCAGCCCCAGCATTTT. The V and J genes are TRBV4-1 and TRBJ1-5; D call uncertain. CDR3 size: 14 residues. From germline, CDR1 is MGHRA and CDR2 YSYEKL. V gave up 0 bases and J gave up 4 bases, with 7 bases separating them.

The chain uses TRBV30 and TRBJ1-5; D call uncertain. The CDR3 is 12 residues long. The V and J ends lost 0 bases and 6 bases respectively, with 6 bases between them. The germline V gene encodes CDR1 GTSNPN and CDR2 SVGIG (reference sequence). CDR3 in amino acids: CAWSVPGQPQHF. The CDR3 DNA reads TGTGCCTGGAGTGTTCCGGGTCAGCCCCAGCATTTT.

J is TRBJ2-5 and V is TRBV6-1, with a tentative D call TRBD2 (5 bases). CDR1 is MNHNS and CDR2 is SASEGT in the germline V gene. V was clipped by 0 bases and J by 5 bases, with 10 bases between them. CDR3 length equals 14 residues. The CDR3 reads CASSEALARETQYF. CDR3 DNA: TGTGCCAGCAGTGAAGCGTTAGCGAGGGAGACCCAGTACTTC.

A note on this clone: Other DNA sequences in this specimen translate into the identical CDR3. The gene calls are TRBV9 and TRBJ2-1, with D perhaps matching TRBD2 (6 bases). Trimming took off 0 bases at V and 2 bases at J, with 9 bases between the two ends. CDR1 is SGDLS and CDR2 is YYNGEE in the germline V gene. The CDR3 sequence is 15 residues long. CDR3 in DNA: TGTGCCAGCAGCGTAGGTGGCGGGACCTACAATGAGCAGTTCTTC. This codes for CASSVGGGTYNEQFF.

V usage is TRBV19 and J usage is TRBJ1-5, with a possible D match to TRBD1 (6 bases). The CDR3 sequence is 13 residues long. Germline CDR1 LNHDA, CDR2 SQIVND (reference sequence). V gave up 7 bases and J gave up 5 bases, with 12 bases separating them. This chain's CDR3 is CASKNRVDQPQHF. CDR3 nucleotide sequence: TGTGCCAGTAAAAACAGGGTAGATCAGCCCCAGCATTTT.